This passage covers 23 T cell receptor beta chains from one sample sequenced in a study of T cells expressing NK-cell markers (dated by TCRdb to the early 2020s). Receptors were amplified or captured by 5' RACE. The instrument given in TCRdb is Illumina HiSeq 2000. After the reads were reprocessed by TCRdb, one entry was made per CDR3 protein sequence, with no DNA. The sample's own table lists roughly 380,000 distinct CDR3 sequences. The ten largest clones add up to 5.2% of the sample. The material sequenced was blood T cells: a sorted CD56 or NKG2C T cell subset, CD4+ or CD8+ T cells, or bulk PBMC T cells (not recorded which). The receptors originated from a man aged 18 to 69 in good health.

J is TRBJ1-1 and V is TRBV29-1. The germline V gene encodes CDR1 SQVTM and CDR2 ANQGSEA. This CDR3 region has 14 residues. CDR3 protein: CSVEDQKWSTEAFF.

The rearrangement links TRBV3-1 to TRBJ1-2; there is no DNA to check the TCRdb D call of TRBD1. The length of the CDR3 is 14 residues. CDR1 LGHDT and CDR2 YNNKEL come from the germline V gene (reference sequence). The CDR3 here is CASSQKGANYGYTF.

V gene TRBV12-3 or TRBV12-4 combines with J gene TRBJ1-5. The CDR3 extends over 15 amino acids. The CDR3 protein is CASSSTDGSNQPQHF.

V and J are TRBV14 and TRBJ2-2; with no DNA, the TCRdb D assignment of TRBD1 cannot be verified. The germline V gene encodes CDR1 SGHDN and CDR2 FVKESK. The CDR3 length is 16 residues. CDR3 in amino acids: CASSQDAGVNTGELFF.

The chain uses TRBV6-1 and TRBJ2-1; the TCRdb D gene call, TRBD2, has no DNA to confirm it. CDR1 MNHNS and CDR2 SASEGT come from the germline V gene. This CDR3 has 17 residues. CDR3 residues: CASSRSGGAFSGNEQFF.

The J gene is TRBJ2-5, the V gene TRBV18. This CDR3 contains 14 residues. Looked up from germline, CDR1 is KGHSH and CDR2 is LQKENI. The CDR3 reads CASSPTPVFETQYF.

This CDR3 is CASSFRQTSNQPQHF. The V call is TRBV28, the J call TRBJ1-5. Germline-derived CDR1 and CDR2 are MDHEN and SYDVKM. The CDR3 extends over 15 amino acids.

The chain carries TRBV7-8 and TRBJ2-5; checking the TCRdb D call of TRBD2 is not possible without DNA. The CDR3 has 18 amino acids. From germline, CDR1 is SGHVS and CDR2 FQNEAQ. The CDR3 loop reads CASSLGGRYGVFQETQYF.

This chain links TRBV21-1 with TRBJ1-5; as DNA is missing, the TRBD1 call by TCRdb cannot be tested. TRBV21-1 is a pseudogene. This CDR3 has 15 amino acids. CDR3 in amino acids: CASSEYRDGNQPQHF.

The chain combines TRBV18 with TRBJ2-1; TCRdb picks TRBD2, but there is no DNA to check that call. The germline V gene has CDR1 KGHSH and CDR2 LQKENI. CDR3 length equals 15 residues. The CDR3: CASSPSLGSSDEQFF.

The chain combines TRBV12-3 or TRBV12-4 with TRBJ1-2. The CDR3 length is 16 residues. This chain's CDR3 is CASRRLGQHSGSGYTF.

V and J are TRBV20-1 and TRBJ2-3; TCRdb lists TRBD2, though no DNA is available to test this call. CDR1 is DFQATT and CDR2 is SNEGSKA in the germline V gene (reference sequence). CDR3 size: 17 residues. The CDR3 region is CSARPWRAGGYTDTQYF.

The chain employs TRBV2 and TRBJ1-4; as DNA is missing, the TRBD1 call by TCRdb cannot be tested. The germline gives CDR1 SNHLY, CDR2 FYNNEI. This CDR3 has 14 residues. The CDR3 protein is CASSETGTNEKLFF.

The chain combines TRBV14 with TRBJ2-7; TCRdb selects TRBD1, and the lack of DNA leaves this call unchecked. CDR1 and CDR2 from the germline V gene are SGHDN and FVKESK. The length of the CDR3 is 15 residues. This chain's CDR3 is CASSRWTGGIREQYF.

The J gene is TRBJ2-7, the V gene TRBV12-3 or TRBV12-4; with no DNA, the TCRdb D assignment of TRBD2 cannot be verified. This CDR3 comprises 15 residues. CDR3 sequence: CASSYHAGDSYEQYF.

The chain carries TRBV12-3 or TRBV12-4 and TRBJ2-3; TCRdb's D call of TRBD1 is untestable without DNA. The length of the CDR3 is 13 residues. CDR3 sequence: CASSLRERDTQYF.

The V gene is TRBV6-2 or TRBV6-3, the J gene TRBJ2-2; absent DNA, TCRdb's TRBD1 call cannot be checked. The length of the CDR3 is 15 residues. Germline lookup yields CDR1 MNHEY and CDR2 SVGEGT. This CDR3 reads CASRFQGLNTGELFF.

The chain links TRBV7-7 to TRBJ2-2; the D call of TRBD1 rests on TCRdb alone, since no DNA is present to check it. This CDR3 has 13 amino acids. Germline V gives CDR1 SSHAT, CDR2 FNYEAQ (reference sequence). The CDR3 loop is CASSYDRGGELFF.

The V call is TRBV2, the J call TRBJ2-1; the D call from TCRdb, TRBD2, cannot be confirmed without DNA. The CDR3 is made up of 12 amino acids. Germline CDR1 reads SNHLY; CDR2 reads FYNNEI. This CDR3 is CASRLSLHEQFF.

The rearrangement joins TRBV6-1 to TRBJ1-5; TCRdb indicates TRBD1, and absent DNA this call remains unverified. CDR1 is MNHNS and CDR2 is SASEGT in the germline V gene. The CDR3 totals 13 residues. Here the CDR3 reads CASVPPGNLPQHF.

The rearrangement joins TRBV5-1 to TRBJ1-2; TCRdb calls TRBD1, which cannot be checked without DNA. This CDR3 spans 16 amino acids. CDR1 is SGHRS, CDR2 YFSETQ, per germline. This CDR3 is CASSQPGQGASYGYTF.

This chain links TRBV29-1 with TRBJ2-5; there is no DNA to check the TCRdb D call of TRBD2. The CDR3 has 14 amino acids. Germline V lookup: CDR1 SQVTM, CDR2 ANQGSEA. This CDR3 is CSVVPSGGIQTQYF.

The chain carries TRBV4-2 and TRBJ1-2; TCRdb reports TRBD1, a call that lacks DNA to check it against. This CDR3 has 16 residues. Germline CDR1 LGHNA, CDR2 YNFKEQ. The CDR3 loop is CASSQVGTGAIYGYTF.